This T cell receptor (beta chain) is from a study of blood T cell repertoires in COVID-19. Study overall: PBMCs, B-cell-depleted T cells, or T cells were the source of the cDNA or gDNA that made up the material.

V lost 6 bases to trimming and J lost 0 bases; unmatched junction nucleotides: 5. From germline, CDR1 is SNHLY and CDR2 FYNNEI. The CDR3 length is 15 residues. The data were produced by immunoSEQ multiplex PCR, yet TCRdb's version contains in-frame clones alone and is incomplete. The sample has roughly 160,000 clones, approximately 87% seen once. The TCR originated in a woman aged 70-85 years with COVID-19, enrolled during active disease. Sequences were obtained from peripheral blood. This chain uses TRBV2 with TRBJ2-5, with 9 bases identical to TRBD2. The CDR3 region is CASSPSGAHQETQYF. In DNA, the CDR3 is TGTGCCAGCAGCCCTAGCGGGGCACACCAAGAGACCCAGTACTTC.